Below, one TCR beta chain is given with its context. Antigen specificity is unknown. The sample originates from a study of cytomegalovirus exposure and HLA in healthy donors. The J segment lost 3 bases and the V segment lost 8 bases, leaving 5 bases of the junction unmatched. The CDR3 contains 14 residues. Germline values: CDR1 GTSNPN, CDR2 SVGIG (reference sequence). The study ran its PCR with 60 Vbeta and 13 Jbeta primers. Libraries were prepared by immunoSEQ multiplex PCR; TCRdb keeps only in-frame clonotypes and omits some of them. The table has under 130,000 clones, about 74% seen once. Study-level results: Usually a TCR sequence was rare, but some public TCRs were found in many donors.

The sequence derives from a female donor in good health and CMV-seropositive. Sequenced: PBMCs. The rearrangement links TRBV30 to TRBJ2-1; 12 nucleotides match TRBD2. CDR3 loop: CAGLAGGGYNEQFF. The CDR3 DNA reads as TGTGCCGGCCTAGCGGGGGGGGGCTACAATGAGCAGTTCTTC.